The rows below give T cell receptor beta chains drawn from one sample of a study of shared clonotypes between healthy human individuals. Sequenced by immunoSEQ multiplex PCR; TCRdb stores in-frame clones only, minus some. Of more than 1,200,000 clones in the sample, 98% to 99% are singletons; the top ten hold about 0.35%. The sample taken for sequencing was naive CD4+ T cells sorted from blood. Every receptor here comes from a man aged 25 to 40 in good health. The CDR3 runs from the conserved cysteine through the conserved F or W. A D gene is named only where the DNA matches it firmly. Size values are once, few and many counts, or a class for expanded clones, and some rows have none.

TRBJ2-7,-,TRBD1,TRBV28,CASSFSRDRENF,TGTGCCAGCAGTTTTTCCCGGGACAGGGAAAACTTC
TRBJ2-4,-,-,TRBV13,CATAQGDIQYF,TGTGCCACGGCGCAAGGGGACATTCAGTACTTC
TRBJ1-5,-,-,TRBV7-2,CASSLLSNQPQHF,TGTGCCAGCAGCTTACTTAGCAATCAGCCCCAGCATTTT
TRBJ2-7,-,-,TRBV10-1,CASSSRRAYEQYF,TGCGCCAGCAGTTCCCGCAGGGCCTACGAGCAGTACTTC
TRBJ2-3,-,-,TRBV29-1,CSVELLAADTQYF,TGCAGCGTTGAATTGCTAGCAGCAGATACGCAGTATTTT
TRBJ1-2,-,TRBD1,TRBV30,CAWSLQGGNYGYTF,TGTGCCTGGAGCTTACAGGGGGGAAACTATGGCTACACCTTC
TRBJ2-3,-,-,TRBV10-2,CASRHRQLIVDTQYF,TGCGCCAGCAGGCATCGGCAGCTCATTGTTGATACGCAGTATTTT
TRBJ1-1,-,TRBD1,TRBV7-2,CASSAIPGQGSPEAFF,TGTGCCAGCAGCGCCATACCGGGACAGGGGAGCCCTGAAGCTTTCTTT
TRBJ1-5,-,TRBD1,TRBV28,CASSFDRAQPQHF,TGTGCCAGCAGTTTTGACAGGGCTCAGCCCCAGCATTTT
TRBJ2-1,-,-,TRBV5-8,CASSLRTDLAVSSYNEQFF,TGTGCCAGCAGCCTCCGGACGGATTTAGCGGTAAGCTCCTACAATGAGCAGTTCTTC
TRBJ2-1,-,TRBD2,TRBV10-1,CASSDWTSGSEQFF,TGCGCCAGCAGTGATTGGACTAGCGGGAGTGAGCAGTTCTTC
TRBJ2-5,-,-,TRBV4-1,CASSQDPLGGTKETQYF,TGCGCCAGCAGCCAAGATCCCCTAGGCGGGACAAAAGAGACCCAGTACTTC
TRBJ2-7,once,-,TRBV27,CASSFGGGISYEQYF,TGTGCCAGCAGTTTTGGGGGAGGAATCTCCTACGAGCAGTACTTC
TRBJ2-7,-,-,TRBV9,CASFLDGEVYEQYF,TGTGCCAGCTTCCTGGACGGGGAAGTCTACGAGCAGTACTTC
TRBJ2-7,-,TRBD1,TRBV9,CASSVRDRDFYEQYF,TGTGCCAGTAGCGTCCGGGACAGGGATTTCTACGAGCAGTACTTC
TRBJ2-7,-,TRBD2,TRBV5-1,CASSFTSGSSYEQYF,TGCGCCAGCAGCTTTACTAGCGGGAGTTCCTACGAGCAGTACTTC
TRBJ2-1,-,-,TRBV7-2,CASSYQGLDNEQFF,TGTGCCAGCAGCTATCAGGGGCTCGACAATGAGCAGTTCTTC
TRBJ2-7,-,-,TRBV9,CASSGAGDKYEQYF,TGTGCCAGCAGCGGTGCAGGGGATAAGTACGAGCAGTACTTC
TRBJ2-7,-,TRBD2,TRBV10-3,CAIRDSGRAYEQYF,TGTGCCATCAGAGATAGCGGGAGAGCCTACGAGCAGTACTTC
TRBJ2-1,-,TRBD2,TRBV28,CASRSGTSGSRKFF,TGTGCCAGCAGATCCGGGACTAGCGGGAGTAGGAAGTTCTTC
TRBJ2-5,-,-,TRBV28,CASSLRQETQYF,TGTGCCAGCAGTTTACGTCAAGAGACCCAGTACTTC
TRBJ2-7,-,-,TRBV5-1,CASSLGRAYEQYF,TGCGCCAGCAGCTTAGGCAGGGCCTACGAGCAGTACTTC
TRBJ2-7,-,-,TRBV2,CASSTGFEQYF,TGTGCCAGCAGCACAGGGTTCGAGCAGTACTTC
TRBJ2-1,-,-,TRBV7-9,CASSLSGVYNEQFF,TGTGCCAGCAGCTTATCGGGCGTCTACAATGAGCAGTTCTTC
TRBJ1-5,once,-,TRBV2,CASSGAMSNQPQHF,TGTGCCAGCAGTGGGGCAATGAGCAATCAGCCCCAGCATTTT
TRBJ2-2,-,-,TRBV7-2,CASSLATGKTTPGELFF,TGTGCCAGCAGCTTAGCAACAGGGAAAACAACTCCCGGGGAGCTGTTTTTT
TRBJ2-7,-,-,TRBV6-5,CASRIVSYEQYF,TGTGCCAGCAGGATCGTATCCTACGAGCAGTACTTC
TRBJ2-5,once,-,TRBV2,CASSEPRDPQETQYF,TGTGCCAGCAGTGAACCGCGGGACCCACAAGAGACCCAGTACTTC
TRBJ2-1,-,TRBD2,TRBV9,CASSVEPSGTIYNEQFF,TGTGCCAGCAGCGTAGAGCCTAGCGGGACTATCTACAATGAGCAGTTCTTC
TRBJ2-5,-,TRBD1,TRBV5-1,CASSGFGQGASETQYF,TGCGCCAGCAGCGGTTTCGGACAGGGGGCTTCAGAGACCCAGTACTTC
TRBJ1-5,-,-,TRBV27,CASSQIGQQPQHF,TGTGCCAGCAGTCAAATAGGGCAACAGCCCCAGCATTTT
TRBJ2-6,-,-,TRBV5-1,CASSLVVTGANVLTF,TGCGCCAGCAGCTTGGTCGTAACTGGGGCCAACGTCCTGACTTTC
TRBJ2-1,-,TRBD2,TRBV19,CASSSTAGLAGGDNEQFF,TGTGCCAGTAGCTCGACAGCGGGACTAGCGGGAGGAGACAATGAGCAGTTCTTC
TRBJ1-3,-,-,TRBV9,CASSSQEYSGNTIYF,TGTGCCAGCAGTTCACAGGAGTACTCTGGAAACACCATATATTTT
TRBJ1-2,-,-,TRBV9,CASSSGGGDGYTF,TGTGCCAGCAGCTCCGGGGGGGGTGATGGCTACACCTTC
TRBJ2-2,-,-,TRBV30,CAWAGANTGELFF,TGTGCCTGGGCGGGTGCGAACACCGGGGAGCTGTTTTTT
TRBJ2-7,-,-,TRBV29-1,CSVAKTDRTYEQYF,TGCAGCGTTGCTAAAACGGACAGAACCTACGAGCAGTACTTC
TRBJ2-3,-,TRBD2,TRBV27,CASSLLGTSDTDTQYF,TGTGCCAGCAGTTTATTAGGGACTAGCGACACAGATACGCAGTATTTT
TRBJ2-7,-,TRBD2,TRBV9,CASSALLAGGSYEQYF,TGTGCCAGCAGCGCCCTCCTTGCGGGAGGTTCATACGAGCAGTACTTC
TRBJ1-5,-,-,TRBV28,CATQRVGFQPQHF,TGTGCCACCCAGAGGGTCGGGTTTCAGCCCCAGCATTTT
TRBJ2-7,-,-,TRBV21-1,CASSKRDRRTSREFKF,TGTGCCAGCAGCAAGCGGGACAGGAGGACTAGCAGGGAATTCAAATTC
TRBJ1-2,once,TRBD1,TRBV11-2,CASSLDRTGGGYTF,TGTGCCAGCAGCTTAGACCGGACAGGGGGTGGCTACACCTTC
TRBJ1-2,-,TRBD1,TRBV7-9,CASSLAETGGYGYTF,TGTGCCAGCAGCTTAGCAGAGACAGGGGGCTATGGCTACACCTTC
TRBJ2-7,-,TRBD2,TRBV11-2,CASSLLAGGNNEQYF,TGTGCCAGCAGCTTACTAGCGGGAGGGAATAACGAGCAGTACTTC
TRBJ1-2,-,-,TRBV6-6,CASSYQYGYTF,TGTGCCAGCAGTTACCAGTACGGCTACACCTTC
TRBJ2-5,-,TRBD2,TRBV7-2,CASTAKGRTSGSQETQYF,TGTGCCAGCACCGCTAAGGGGAGGACTAGCGGGAGCCAAGAGACCCAGTACTTC
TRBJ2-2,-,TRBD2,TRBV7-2,CASSLVGASGANTGELFF,TGTGCCAGCAGCTTAGTGGGTGCTAGCGGGGCGAACACCGGGGAGCTGTTTTTT
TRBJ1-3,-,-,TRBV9,CASSVGVRSSGNTIYF,TGTGCCAGCAGCGTAGGAGTCCGAAGCTCTGGAAACACCATATATTTT
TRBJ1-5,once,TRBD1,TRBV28,CASRSETGTGYQPQHF,TGTGCCAGCAGGAGCGAGACTGGGACAGGGTATCAGCCCCAGCATTTT
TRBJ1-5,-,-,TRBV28,CASSVSRARGPQHF,TGTGCCAGCAGCGTATCCAGGGCCAGGGGGCCCCAGCATTTT
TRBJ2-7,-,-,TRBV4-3,CASSLARHTNYEQYF,TGCGCCAGCAGCCTAGCGCGCCACACGAACTACGAGCAGTACTTC